This T cell receptor beta chain was documented in a study of blood T cell repertoires in COVID-19. As for the study in general: Collection of acute and convalescent COVID-19 samples took place in the United States, Italy and Spain. Sample material is recorded as cDNA or gDNA derived from T cells, B-cell-depleted T cells, or PBMCs.

CDR3 size: 13 residues. The V gene's germline CDR1 is GTSNPN and CDR2 SVGIG (reference sequence). Trimming at V came to 2 bases and at J to 0 bases, leaving 1 base not matched to a gene. Study processing details: Estimated nucleated cell counts came from reference gene primer amplification. The data were produced by immunoSEQ multiplex PCR, yet TCRdb's version contains in-frame clones alone and is incomplete. The V and J calls and clone size were taken over from that table, and D and trimming were inferred from the DNA. This sample has about 24,000 clones, with about 89% found just once. The sample comprised peripheral blood. The rearrangement links TRBV30 to TRBJ2-7, with 7 nucleotides matching TRBD1. This TCR derives from a man aged 50 to 59 with active COVID-19. The CDR3 loop reads CAWSWTGSYEQYF. The CDR3 coding sequence is TGTGCCTGGAGTTGGACAGGCTCCTACGAGCAGTACTTC.